This T cell receptor (beta chain) was retrieved from a study of blood T cell repertoires in COVID-19. Looking at the study overall: Sites across the United States, Italy and Spain contributed samples from acute and convalescent COVID-19. Sources were T cells, B-cell-depleted T cells, or PBMCs; the material itself was cDNA or gDNA.

The germline V gene has CDR1 SGHAT and CDR2 FQDESV (reference sequence). V was clipped by 5 bases and J by 4 bases, with 9 bases between them. The CDR3 has 13 residues. Original processing methods: Reference gene primer amplification gave estimated nucleated cell counts. Only in-frame clones appear in the TCRdb table, and some are missing; sequencing was by immunoSEQ multiplex PCR. The V and J calls and clone size were taken over from that table, and D and trimming were inferred from the DNA. The data show 150,000 to 200,000 clones, 79% seen once. Patients of the Seattle cohort, enrolled during active infection, were followed longitudinally.

The sequencing sample was made of peripheral blood. The TCR comes from a woman aged 60-75 years with COVID-19, enrolled during active disease. This rearrangement joins TRBV11-1 to TRBJ2-1, with no clear D. The CDR3 is CASSLGPYNEQFF. The CDR3 DNA reads TGTGCCAGCAGCCTGGGCCCATACAATGAGCAGTTCTTC.